This T cell receptor beta chain originates from a study of technical replicates of blood from several donors. Germline V lookup: CDR1 MDHEN, CDR2 SYDVKM. The CDR3 contains 14 residues. Trimming at V came to 3 bases and at J to 0 bases, leaving 1 base not matched to a gene. Produced via immunoSEQ multiplex PCR; TCRdb's table is partial and in-frame only. This sample has about 100,000 clones; approximately 95% occur once, and the top ten carry around 0.21%. The TCR comes from a human donor in good health. This chain connects TRBV28 to TRBJ2-7, with TRBD1 identical over 8 bases. Material for sequencing was T cells isolated from PBMCs. CDR3 region: CASSLTGVSYEQYF. CDR3 sequence (DNA): TGTGCCAGCAGTTTGACAGGGGTCTCCTACGAGCAGTACTTC.